This is a list of T cell receptor beta chains from one sample in a study of regulatory T cells in long-lasting Graves disease. MiXCR, applied by TCRdb to the multiplex PCR reads, yields one record per CDR3 protein. In the table there are 550,000 to 650,000 distinct CDR3 sequences, 16% of which are singletons. This sample also belongs to another study, concerning T cells in Graves' hyperthyroidism and ophthalmopathy.

Sequenced material: peripheral blood mononuclear cells (PBMCs), taken at new diagnosis, from a patient treated with antithyroid drugs. These receptor sequences come from a man aged 18 to 30 with Graves disease. Each CDR3 is given with its conserved first and last residue. A D gene is named only where the DNA matches it firmly. For some rows the clone size is stated as once, few or many, or as a class when expanded; others skip it.

size	V	J	D	DNA	CDR3
few	TRBV7-2	TRBJ2-6	.	TGTGCCAGCAGCTCAGGACGAGGCGGGGCCAACGTCCTGACTTTC	CASSSGRGGANVLTF
few	TRBV27	TRBJ1-4	.	TGTGCCAGCAGTTTTTGGGGGGAGGAAAAACTGTTTTTT	CASSFWGEEKLFF
.	TRBV28	TRBJ2-7	TRBD1	TGTGCCAGCAGTCCGACAGGGAACGACGAGCAGTACTTC	CASSPTGNDEQYF
many	TRBV6-1	TRBJ2-7	TRBD2	TGTGCCAGCAGGGAGACTAGCCTCTACGAGCAGTACTTC	CASRETSLYEQYF
many	TRBV30	TRBJ1-1	.	TGTGCCTGGAGTCAGGGGCAGGGTGGTGAAGCTTTCTTT	CAWSQGQGGEAFF
.	TRBV12-3/TRBV12-4	TRBJ1-4	TRBD1	TGTGCCAGCAGTCCGACAGGGGAAGGCGAAAAACTGTTTTTT	CASSPTGEGEKLFF
.	TRBV20-1	TRBJ2-5	TRBD1	TGCAGTGAAAGGAGCCAGGGGGAAGAGACCCAGTACTTC	CSERSQGEETQYF
.	TRBV27	TRBJ2-7	.	TGTGCCAGCAGTCCTGCCCGGGTCGGCGAGCAGTACTTC	CASSPARVGEQYF
many	TRBV29-1	TRBJ2-5	.	TGCAGCGTTGCCCCGAAGACGCAAGAGACCCAGTACTTC	CSVAPKTQETQYF
many	TRBV18	TRBJ1-1	.	TGTGCCAGCTCACCACGGACAGCCGAAGCTTTCTTT	CASSPRTAEAFF
.	TRBV7-9	TRBJ2-1	TRBD2	TGTGCCAGCAGGGTCCTAGCGGGAGGGACGAATGAGCAGTTCTTC	CASRVLAGGTNEQFF
many	TRBV5-1	TRBJ1-5	.	TGCGCCAGCAGCTTGGAGGTTGATCGGAGGGTGAATCAGCCCCAGCATTTT	CASSLEVDRRVNQPQHF
.	TRBV7-8	TRBJ1-2	.	TGTGCCAGCAGCCACGATCCCAGGGGAGGCTACACCTTC	CASSHDPRGGYTF
many	TRBV12-3/TRBV12-4	TRBJ2-1	.	TGTGCCAGCCACAGGGACACCCTCCTCTACAATGAGCAGTTCTTC	CASHRDTLLYNEQFF
few	TRBV20-1	TRBJ2-4	TRBD2	TGCAGTGCCTTCTCGGGAAGCGGGAGGTCGGAAAACATTCAGTACTTC	CSAFSGSGRSENIQYF
few	TRBV6-5	TRBJ2-3	TRBD2	TGTGCCAGCAGTTACTCCCGGACTAGCGGGAGGTTCACAGATACGCAGTATTTT	CASSYSRTSGRFTDTQYF
few	TRBV20-1	TRBJ2-7	TRBD2	TGCAGTGCTAGCGCCCTAGCGGGAGGGCCAACTCCCTACGAGCAGTACTTC	CSASALAGGPTPYEQYF
few	TRBV20-1	TRBJ2-5	.	TGCAGTGCTAGAGATTTGGGCAGGGGAGGGGAGACCCAGTACTTC	CSARDLGRGGETQYF
.	TRBV10-3	TRBJ2-7	.	TGTGCCATCAGTGAGGGACCCTACGAGCAGTACTTC	CAISEGPYEQYF
many	TRBV3-1	TRBJ1-5	TRBD1	TGTGCCAGCAGCCCGGGACAGGGCAATCAGCCCCAGCATTTT	CASSPGQGNQPQHF
few	TRBV11-2	TRBJ1-1	TRBD1	TGTGCCAGCAGCCCCGGACAGGGGAGCCCGAACACTGAAGCTTTCTTT	CASSPGQGSPNTEAFF
many	TRBV3-1	TRBJ2-5	TRBD1	TGTGCCAGCAGCCAAGTAAACAGGGGAAAGACCCAGTACTTC	CASSQVNRGKTQYF
.	TRBV28	TRBJ1-1	.	TGTGCCAGCAGTGGGGAAGAGGGCACTGAAGCTTTCTTT	CASSGEEGTEAFF
many	TRBV30	TRBJ1-1	.	TGTGCCTGGAATCGGCTTCGGAACACTGAAGCTTTCTTT	CAWNRLRNTEAFF
many	TRBV7-2	TRBJ2-3	.	TGTGCCAGCAGCTCCGCGGCAGATACGCAGTATTTT	CASSSAADTQYF
few	TRBV5-1	TRBJ2-3	.	TGCGCCAGCAGCCCCAGTTTTGACAGGCGCCCCGCTACGCAGTATTTT	CASSPSFDRRPATQYF
many	TRBV27	TRBJ1-4	.	TGTGCCAGCAGTCCAACAGGGTCGGAACTGTTTTTT	CASSPTGSELFF